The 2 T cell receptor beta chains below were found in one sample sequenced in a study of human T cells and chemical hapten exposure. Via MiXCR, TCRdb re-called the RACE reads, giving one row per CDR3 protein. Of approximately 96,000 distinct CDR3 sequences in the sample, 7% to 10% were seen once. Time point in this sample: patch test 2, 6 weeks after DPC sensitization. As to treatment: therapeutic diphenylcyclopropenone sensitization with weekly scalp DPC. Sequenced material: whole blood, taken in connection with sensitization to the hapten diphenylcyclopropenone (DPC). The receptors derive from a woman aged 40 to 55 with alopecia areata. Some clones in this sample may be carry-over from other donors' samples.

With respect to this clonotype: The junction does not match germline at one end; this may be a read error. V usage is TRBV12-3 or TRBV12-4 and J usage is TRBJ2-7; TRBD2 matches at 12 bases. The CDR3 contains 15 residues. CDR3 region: CASTPGLAGSHEQYF. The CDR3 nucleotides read TGTGCCAGCACCCCGGGACTAGCGGGCTCCCACGAGCAGTACTTC.

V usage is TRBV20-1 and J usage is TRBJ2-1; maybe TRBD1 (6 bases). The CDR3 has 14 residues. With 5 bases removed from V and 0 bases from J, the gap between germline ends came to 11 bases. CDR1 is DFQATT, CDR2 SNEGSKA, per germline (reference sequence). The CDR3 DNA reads TGCAGTGCTTCTCAGGGGCCCTCCTACAATGAGCAGTTCTTC. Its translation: CSASQGPSYNEQFF.